Here is one T cell receptor (beta chain) with its context. These data belong to a study of blood T cell repertoires in COVID-19. As processed by the authors: Reference gene primer amplification in the assay estimated nucleated cell counts. Generated by immunoSEQ multiplex PCR, the TCRdb table keeps only in-frame clones and is missing some. V, J and clone size are those of that table, while D and trimming were read from the DNA. The sample has roughly 52,000 clones; 70% to 90% are singletons. Trimming left V 5 bases short and J 1 base short, with 11 bases between. CDR3 length: 15 amino acids. Looked up from germline, CDR1 is SGHAT and CDR2 is FQNNGV.

Material: peripheral blood. This TCR was recovered from a human donor in a cohort sampled during active COVID-19. The chain has TRBV11-2 and TRBJ1-4; D is unresolved. CDR3 sequence reads: CASSRAGLTNEKLFF. The CDR3 nucleotides are TGTGCCAGCAGCCGAGCAGGCTTAACTAATGAAAAACTGTTTTTT.